This paragraph reports one T cell receptor (beta chain). Its antigen is still unknown. Germline V gene lookup returns CDR1 LGHNA and CDR2 YSLEER. The CDR3 contains 15 residues. J lost 2 bases, V lost 0 bases, and 1 base had no gene match. The entry originates in a study of T cell responses to AZD1222 COVID-19 vaccine. Assay used: immunoSEQ multiplex PCR; TCRdb lists only in-frame clones, some missing. The profile shows approximately 160,000 clones, 90% of them singletons. Notes on the study in general: Researchers took repertoire samples only after the peak T cell response had come. Nearly half of unique spike-specific TCRs reportedly avoided B.1.351 and B.1.1.7 mutated regions. Baseline antibody screening turned up just a handful of seropositive AZD1222 recipients. Elevations in Spike-specific TCR breadth and depth followed administration of two AZD1222 doses.

This chain links TRBV4-3 with TRBJ1-5, with 7 bases lining up with TRBD1. The sequence was collected from an adult in good health. The input for sequencing was peripheral blood, taken on day 0 of AZD1222 vaccination. CDR3 protein: CASSQDGQGNQPQHF. In nucleotides, the CDR3 is TGCGCCAGCAGCCAAGATGGACAGGGCAATCAGCCCCAGCATTTT.